This TCR beta chain was found in a study of blood T cells in healthy people across ages. General study findings and limits: Long-lived donors carried more naive CD4+ cells and greater diversity than aged donors.

Germline V gene lookup returns CDR1 MDHEN and CDR2 SYDVKM. The V segment lost 6 bases and the J segment 4 bases; nucleotides outside the gene matches: 9. The CDR3 loop spans 14 amino acids. The authors ran a second PCR of roughly 6 to 12 cycles using a sample-barcoded 5' primer and a J-beta primer mix. Researchers report that a template-switch adaptor with 12 random nucleotides tagged each cDNA molecule. A single record per CDR3 protein comes from TCRdb applying MiXCR to the 5' RACE reads. The sample records approximately 1.5 million distinct CDR3 sequences, roughly 32% being singletons. This clonotype was found a few times. The antigen is unknown.

The origin of this receptor is a woman between 25 and 40 years old in good health. Sequencing was carried out using blood. The chain uses TRBV28 and TRBJ2-7; 7 bases fit TRBD1. Written as DNA, the CDR3 is TGTGCCAGCAGAGCCTCAGGGGGAGCGTACGAGCAGTACTTC. Its translation is CASRASGGAYEQYF.